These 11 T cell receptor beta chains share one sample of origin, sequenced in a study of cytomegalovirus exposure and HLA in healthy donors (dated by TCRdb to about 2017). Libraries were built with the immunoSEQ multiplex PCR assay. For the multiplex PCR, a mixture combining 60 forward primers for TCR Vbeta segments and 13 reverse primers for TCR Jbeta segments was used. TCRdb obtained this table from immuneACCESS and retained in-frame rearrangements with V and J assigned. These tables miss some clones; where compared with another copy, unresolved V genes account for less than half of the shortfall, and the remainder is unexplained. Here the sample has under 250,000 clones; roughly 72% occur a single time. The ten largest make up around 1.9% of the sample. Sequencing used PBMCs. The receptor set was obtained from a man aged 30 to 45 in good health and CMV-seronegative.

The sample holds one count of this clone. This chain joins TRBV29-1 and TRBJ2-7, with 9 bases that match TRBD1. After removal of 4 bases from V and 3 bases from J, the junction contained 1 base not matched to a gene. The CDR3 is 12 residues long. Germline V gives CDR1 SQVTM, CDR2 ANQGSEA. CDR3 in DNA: TGCAGCGTTGGGGACAGGGTCTACGAGCAGTACTTC. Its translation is CSVGDRVYEQYF.

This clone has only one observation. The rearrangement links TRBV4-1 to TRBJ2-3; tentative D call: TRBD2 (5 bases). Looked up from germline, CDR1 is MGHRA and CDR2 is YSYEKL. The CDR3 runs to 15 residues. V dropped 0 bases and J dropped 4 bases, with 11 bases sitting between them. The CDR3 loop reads CASSQDLTEADTQYF. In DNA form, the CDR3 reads TGCGCCAGCAGCCAAGATTTGACGGAGGCAGATACGCAGTATTTT.

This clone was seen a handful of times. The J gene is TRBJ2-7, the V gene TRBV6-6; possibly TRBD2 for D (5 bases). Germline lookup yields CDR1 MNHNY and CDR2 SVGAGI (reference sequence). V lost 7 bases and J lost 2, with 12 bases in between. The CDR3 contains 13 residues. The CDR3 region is CASIGGLTYEQYF. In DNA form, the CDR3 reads TGTGCCAGCATCGGCGGGTTGACCTACGAGCAGTACTTC.

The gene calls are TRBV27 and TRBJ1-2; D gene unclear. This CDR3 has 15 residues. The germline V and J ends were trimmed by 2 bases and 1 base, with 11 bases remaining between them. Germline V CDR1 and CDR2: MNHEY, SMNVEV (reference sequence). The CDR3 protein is CASSLVGDINYGYTF. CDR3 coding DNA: TGTGCCAGCAGTTTAGTCGGGGATATTAACTATGGCTACACCTTC.

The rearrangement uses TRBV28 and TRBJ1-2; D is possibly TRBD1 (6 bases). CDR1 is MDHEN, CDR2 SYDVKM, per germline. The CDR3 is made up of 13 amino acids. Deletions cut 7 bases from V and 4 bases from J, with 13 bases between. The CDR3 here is CASTWGGGYGYTF. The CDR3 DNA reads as TGTGCCAGCACCTGGGGGGGCGGCTATGGCTACACCTTC.

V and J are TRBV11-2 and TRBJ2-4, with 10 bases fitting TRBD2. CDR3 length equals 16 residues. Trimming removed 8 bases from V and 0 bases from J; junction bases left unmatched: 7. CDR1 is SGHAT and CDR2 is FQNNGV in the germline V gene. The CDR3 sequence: CASSGWTSGAKNIQYF. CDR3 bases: TGTGCCAGCTCTGGTTGGACTAGCGGAGCCAAAAACATTCAGTACTTC.

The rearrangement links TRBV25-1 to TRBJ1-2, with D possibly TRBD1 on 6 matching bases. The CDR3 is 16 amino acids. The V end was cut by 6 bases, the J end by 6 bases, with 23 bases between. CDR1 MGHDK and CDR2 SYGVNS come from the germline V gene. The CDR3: CASRVSRRDNCDGYTF. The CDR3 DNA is TGTGCCAGCAGAGTTTCGCGCAGGGACAATTGTGATGGCTACACCTTC.

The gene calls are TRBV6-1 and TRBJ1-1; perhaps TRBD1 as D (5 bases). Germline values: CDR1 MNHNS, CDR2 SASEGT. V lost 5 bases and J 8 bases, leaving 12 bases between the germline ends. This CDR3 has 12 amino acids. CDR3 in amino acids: CASSLRGSEAFF. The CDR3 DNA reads TGTGCCAGCAGTCTAAGGGGTTCAGAAGCTTTCTTT.

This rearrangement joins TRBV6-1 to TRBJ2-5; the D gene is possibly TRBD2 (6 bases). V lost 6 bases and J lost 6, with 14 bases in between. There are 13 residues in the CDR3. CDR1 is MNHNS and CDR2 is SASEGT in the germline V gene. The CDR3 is CASRRRGRQTQYF. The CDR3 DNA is TGTGCCAGCAGGCGGCGAGGGAGGCAGACCCAGTACTTC.

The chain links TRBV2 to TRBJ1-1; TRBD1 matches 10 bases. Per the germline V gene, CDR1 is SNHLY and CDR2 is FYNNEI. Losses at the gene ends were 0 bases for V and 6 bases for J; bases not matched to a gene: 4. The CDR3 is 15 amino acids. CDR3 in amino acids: CASSEAGTGVSEAFF. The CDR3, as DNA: TGTGCCAGCAGTGAAGCAGGGACAGGGGTATCTGAAGCTTTCTTT.

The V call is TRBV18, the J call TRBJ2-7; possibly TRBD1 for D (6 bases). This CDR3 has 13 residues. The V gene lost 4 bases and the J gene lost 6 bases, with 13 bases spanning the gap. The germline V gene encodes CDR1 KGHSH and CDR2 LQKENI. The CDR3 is CASSQIGGIEQYF. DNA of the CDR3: TGTGCCAGCTCACAGATAGGGGGAATCGAGCAGTACTTC.